The source of this TCR beta chain is a study of identical twins. Details on this clonotype: Its antigen is still unknown.

From the 5' RACE reads, TCRdb called clonotypes with MiXCR, one entry per CDR3 protein. The data contain 700,000 or so distinct CDR3 sequences, around 8.3% of them singletons. Study-level points and caveats: Invariant cells of the MAIT and iNKT types might have partly distorted the zero-insertion analyses. Out-of-frame alpha sequences shared between twins exhibited an excess of low generation probability. Fewer insertions marked abundant cord blood beta clonotypes; young adult naive trended weakly, memory not at all.

The CDR3 loop spans 16 amino acids. The V and J ends lost 5 bases and 8 bases, in that order; junction bases with no gene match: 17. These same data were also listed under a study on yellow fever vaccine responses in identical twins.

This TCR derives from a woman younger than 35 in good health. The material sequenced was PBMCs. The chain has TRBV12-3 or TRBV12-4 and TRBJ1-2; 7 bases are a match to TRBD1. CDR3 protein: CASSQPTLTGAGGYTF. The CDR3 DNA reads TGTGCCAGCAGTCAACCAACCCTCACAGGGGCGGGCGGCTACACCTTC.